One sample yielded the 9 T cell receptor beta chains listed below, sequenced in a study of cytomegalovirus exposure and HLA in healthy donors. The table came from immunoSEQ multiplex PCR; TCRdb's copy has only in-frame clones and leaves some out. The table has 250,000 to 350,000 clones, 75% to 90% seen once. Sequencing used PBMCs. The receptors here all came from a woman aged 18-29 years in good health and CMV-seronegative.

This chain connects TRBV5-6 to TRBJ2-5, with D possibly TRBD1 on 5 matching bases. The V gene lost 4 bases and the J gene lost 4 bases, with 17 bases spanning the gap. The CDR3 totals 15 residues. Per the germline V gene, CDR1 is SGHDT and CDR2 is YYEEEE. DNA for the CDR3: TGTGCCAGCAGCCGTACGGTAGGGGCCTCAGAGACCCAGTACTTC. It encodes CASSRTVGASETQYF. Supplemented by reference TRBV5-6 and TRBJ2-5, the full variable domain reads DAGVTQSPTHLIKTRGQQVTLRCSPKSGHDTVSWYQQALGQGPQFIFQYYEEEERQRGNFPDRFSGHQFPNYSSELNVNALLLGDSALYLCASSRTVGASETQYFGPGTRLLVL.

V and J are TRBV27 and TRBJ2-5, with 9 bases aligning to TRBD2. There are 15 residues in the CDR3. V trimming: 2 bases; J trimming: 4 bases; junction bases outside the gene matches: 5. Germline V gene lookup returns CDR1 MNHEY and CDR2 SMNVEV (reference sequence). The CDR3 protein is CASSLVAGVSETQYF. CDR3 bases: TGTGCCAGCAGTTTAGTAGCGGGAGTTTCAGAGACCCAGTACTTC.

The V gene is TRBV6-6, the J gene TRBJ2-5; D is perhaps TRBD2 (6 bases). Trimming removed 3 bases from V and 5 bases from J, with 13 bases in between. Germline CDR1 and CDR2: MNHNY and SVGAGI (reference sequence). This CDR3 has 14 amino acids. CDR3 residues: CASSYAGLGETQYF. The CDR3, as DNA: TGTGCCAGCAGTTATGCGGGGCTGGGGGAGACCCAGTACTTC.

The genes are TRBV6-1 and TRBJ1-5; 11 bases are a match to TRBD1. The CDR3 runs to 15 residues. J gave up 5 bases and V 2 bases, and 2 bases lay outside the gene matches. From germline, CDR1 is MNHNS and CDR2 SASEGT. The CDR3 DNA reads TGTGCCAGCAGTGAATCGGGACAGGGGGATCAGCCCCAGCATTTT. It is translated as CASSESGQGDQPQHF.

The chain couples TRBV9 to TRBJ1-3; TRBD1 matches at 7 bases. Germline values: CDR1 SGDLS, CDR2 YYNGEE. Germline trimming cut 0 bases from V and 0 bases from J; bases unmatched to any gene: 3. The CDR3 is 16 residues long. The CDR3 spells CASSVGGGDSGNTIYF. The DNA of the CDR3 is TGTGCCAGCAGCGTAGGAGGGGGCGACTCTGGAAACACCATATATTTT.

The gene calls are TRBV2 and TRBJ2-1; 10 bases match TRBD2. Germline values: CDR1 SNHLY, CDR2 FYNNEI. The CDR3 extends over 17 amino acids. Trimming took 5 bases from V and 0 from J; bases not matched to a gene: 7. In DNA form, the CDR3 reads TGTGCCAGCAGTCCTTATAGCGGGAGGTTCTCCTACAATGAGCAGTTCTTC. This sequence encodes CASSPYSGRFSYNEQFF. The whole variable domain, filled in from reference TRBV2 and TRBJ2-1, reads EPEVTQTPSHQVTQMGQEVILRCVPISNHLYFYWYRQILGQKVEFLVSFYNNEISEKSEIFDDQFSVERPDGSNFTLKIRSTKLEDSAMYFCASSPYSGRFSYNEQFFGPGTRLTVL.

V is TRBV4-2 and J is TRBJ2-1; 7 nucleotides match TRBD1. The germline gives CDR1 LGHNA, CDR2 YNFKEQ. Trimming removed 6 bases from V and 11 bases from J; junction bases left unmatched: 16. This CDR3 spans 15 amino acids. The CDR3 coding sequence is TGTGCCAGCAGTCAGAGACAGGGAGTTTCAGAGAAGCAGTTCTTC. This codes for CASSQRQGVSEKQFF.

The chain combines TRBV7-7 with TRBJ2-2, with 7 bases identical to TRBD1. Germline-derived CDR1 and CDR2 are SSHAT and FNYEAQ (reference sequence). The CDR3 covers 15 residues. V gave up 5 bases and J gave up 5 bases; unmatched junction bases: 8. The CDR3 coding sequence is TGTGCCAGCAGCCCACAGAGCAGGGGGACCGGGGAGCTGTTTTTT. Its protein is CASSPQSRGTGELFF.

The gene calls are TRBV2 and TRBJ2-1, with TRBD2 as a possible D gene (5 bases). The germline gives CDR1 SNHLY, CDR2 FYNNEI. This CDR3 region has 13 residues. V was trimmed by 6 bases and J by 2 bases, leaving 8 bases between them. The DNA of the CDR3 is TGTGCCAGCAGAAGCGGCCCCTACAATGAGCAGTTCTTC. It is translated as CASRSGPYNEQFF.